What follows are 27 T cell receptor beta chains derived from one specimen sequenced in a study of beta chain features in type 1 diabetes. Reverse transcription of all isolated RNA meant that expressed TCRB transcripts were sequenced. Here immunoSEQ multiplex PCR was the method, and the copy in TCRdb shows in-frame clones only, minus some. The sample lists about 40,000 clones, 45% to 50% occurring once. The sample was central memory CD4+ T cells from blood. The source of these receptors is a woman between 18 and 29 years old in good health.

This clone was recorded a few times. The chain has TRBV30 and TRBJ1-4; TRBD1 agrees at 9 bases. Germline assignment: CDR1 GTSNPN and CDR2 SVGIG (reference sequence). The CDR3 covers 14 residues. Unmatched junction bases numbered 7, after V lost 3 bases and J lost 8 bases. The chain's CDR3 is CAWSPGQGREKLFF. In DNA, the CDR3 is TGTGCCTGGAGCCCCGGACAGGGGAGAGAAAAACTGTTTTTT.

V is TRBV21-1 and J is TRBJ1-1; the table's D gene call, TRBD1, was not cross checked with the DNA. TRBV21-1 is flagged as a pseudogene. The CDR3 runs 14 residues. CDR3 loop: CASNQGGRNTEAFF. Here the CDR3 DNA reads TGTGCCAGCAATCAGGGGGGACGAAACACTGAAGCTTTCTTT.

The chain carries TRBV6-1 and TRBJ1-3, with a weak D call TRBD1 (6 bases). Germline V CDR1 and CDR2: MNHNS, SASEGT. This CDR3 comprises 15 residues. The V and J ends lost 2 bases and 7 bases respectively, with 15 bases between them. CDR3 sequence: CASSETGHWRNTIYF. CDR3 nucleotide sequence: TGTGCCAGCAGTGAAACGGGACATTGGCGCAACACCATATATTTT.

The chain joins TRBV11-2 to TRBJ1-2; 7 positions agree with TRBD1. CDR3 length: 15 amino acids. V lost 5 bases and J lost 4; bases outside the gene matches: 10. The germline gives CDR1 SGHAT, CDR2 FQNNGV. CDR3 sequence (DNA): TGTGCCAGCAGCCCTACCTGGGACAGTTCCTATGGCTACACCTTC. Protein sequence: CASSPTWDSSYGYTF.

V gene TRBV9 combines with J gene TRBJ2-5, with 8 bases matching TRBD2. CDR1 is SGDLS and CDR2 is YYNGEE in the germline V gene. Losses at the gene ends were 3 bases for V and 4 bases for J; bases not matched to a gene: 11. The CDR3 length is 16 residues. The CDR3 nucleotides read TGTGCCAGCAGCGCGCGGGGGGACTCTCGCCCAGAGACCCAGTACTTC. Translating it yields CASSARGDSRPETQYF.

J is TRBJ2-7 and V is TRBV6-5; tentative D call: TRBD2 (6 bases). The V and J ends lost 0 bases and 0 bases respectively, with 12 bases between them. The CDR3 has 16 amino acids. Per the germline V gene, CDR1 is MNHEY and CDR2 is SVGAGI. The CDR3 spells CASSYSGGFSSYEQYF. DNA for the CDR3: TGTGCCAGCAGTTACTCCGGAGGGTTCAGCTCCTACGAGCAGTACTTC.

This chain connects TRBV13 to TRBJ2-7; 10 positions agree with TRBD2. This CDR3 region has 16 residues. The V and J ends lost 3 bases and 3 bases, in that order; junction bases with no gene match: 8. Germline loops: CDR1 PRHDT, CDR2 FYEKMQ (reference sequence). The CDR3: CASSFFRAGGSYEQYF. As DNA, the CDR3 is TGTGCCAGCAGCTTTTTTCGAGCGGGGGGGAGCTACGAGCAGTACTTC.

The chain carries TRBV5-1 and TRBJ2-4; D is perhaps TRBD1 (6 bases). V was trimmed by 0 bases and J by 6 bases, leaving 10 bases between them. This CDR3 region has 14 residues. Germline lookup yields CDR1 SGHRS and CDR2 YFSETQ. The CDR3 here is CASSLVEGGNIQYF. In DNA, the CDR3 is TGCGCCAGCAGCTTGGTAGAAGGGGGAAACATTCAGTACTTC.

This clone is a singleton in its sample. V gene TRBV6-1 combines with J gene TRBJ2-2; 10 bases align to TRBD1. Germline loops: CDR1 MNHNS, CDR2 SASEGT. Losses at the gene ends were 6 bases for V and 5 bases for J; bases not matched to a gene: 6. This CDR3 comprises 15 residues. The CDR3 reads CASSPRQGATGELFF. The CDR3 DNA sequence: TGTGCCAGCAGCCCTAGACAGGGGGCGACCGGGGAGCTGTTTTTT.

This chain connects TRBV27 to TRBJ2-2; TRBD1 matches at 12 bases. The CDR3 sequence is 15 residues long. V was pared by 7 bases and J by 7 bases, with 7 bases of the junction left unmatched. Germline CDR1 is MNHEY and CDR2 is SMNVEV (reference sequence). The CDR3 loop reads CASTFGTGGYGELFF. The CDR3 bases are TGTGCCAGCACGTTTGGGACAGGGGGCTACGGGGAGCTGTTTTTT.

The chain has TRBV11-2 and TRBJ2-7; 7 bases fit TRBD1. The CDR3 extends over 14 amino acids. Trimming took 6 bases from V and 6 from J; bases not matched to a gene: 11. CDR1 is SGHAT and CDR2 is FQNNGV in the germline V gene. DNA for the CDR3: TGTGCCAGCAGTTCCTACGGACAGGCAGGCGAGCAGTACTTC. Translating it yields CASSSYGQAGEQYF. Complete variable domain (other parts from reference TRBV11-2 and TRBJ2-7): EAGVAQSPRYKIIEKRQSVAFWCNPISGHATLYWYQQILGQGPKLLIQFQNNGVVDDSQLPKDRFSAERLKGVDSTLKIQPAKLEDSAVYLCASSSYGQAGEQYFGPGTRLTVT.

The V gene is TRBV11-2, the J gene TRBJ1-4; possible D gene TRBD1, 5 bases. The CDR3 has 15 amino acids. Trimming stripped 1 base from V and 4 bases from J, with 10 bases between. CDR1 and CDR2 (germline): SGHAT, FQNNGV. For the CDR3, the DNA is TGTGCCAGCAGCTTAGCAGGGTTTGATAATGAAAAACTGTTTTTT. This encodes CASSLAGFDNEKLFF.

The V call is TRBV7-3, the J call TRBJ2-2; the D gene is possibly TRBD2 (5 bases). V was trimmed by 1 base and J by 5 bases, leaving 5 bases between them. This CDR3 is 13 amino acids long. CDR1 and CDR2 from the germline V gene are SGHTA and FQGTGA. DNA of the CDR3: TGTGCCAGCAGCTTAATAGCGACCGGGGAGCTGTTTTTT. The encoded protein is CASSLIATGELFF.

V is TRBV7-8 and J is TRBJ2-1, with TRBD2 as a possible D gene (6 bases). Germline-derived CDR1 and CDR2 are SGHVS and FQNEAQ. The CDR3 is made up of 15 amino acids. Between the trimmed V and J ends, which lost 2 bases and 6 bases, there was a span of 14 bases. CDR3: CASSLKEGLSNEQFF. DNA of the CDR3: TGTGCCAGCAGCTTAAAGGAGGGCCTTAGCAATGAGCAGTTCTTC.

This clone was detected a few times. J is TRBJ2-1 and V is TRBV2; 14 bases line up with TRBD2. This CDR3 is 16 amino acids long. V trimming: 4 bases; J trimming: 5 bases; junction bases outside the gene matches: 4. Germline lookup yields CDR1 SNHLY and CDR2 FYNNEI. The CDR3 reads CASSVGLAGGHNEQFF. CDR3 in DNA: TGTGCCAGCAGTGTCGGACTAGCGGGGGGTCACAATGAGCAGTTCTTC.

This clone has a handful of counts. The rearrangement joins TRBV7-2 to TRBJ1-2; D ambiguous. V lost 2 bases to trimming and J lost 5 bases, with 12 bases between them. The CDR3 totals 14 residues. Germline V CDR1 and CDR2: SGHTA, FQGNSA. The CDR3 region has the DNA TGTGCCAGCAGCTTACAGAGGGCTTCATATGGCTACACCTTC. Translation: CASSLQRASYGYTF.

CDR3 coding DNA: TGTGCCAGTAGTATATGGGAAAGGGGGCCGCATCAGCCCCAGCATTTT. This translates into CASSIWERGPHQPQHF. The rearrangement links TRBV19 to TRBJ1-5; 7 bases fit TRBD1. V was pared by 2 bases and J by 5 bases, with 9 bases of the junction left unmatched. The V gene's germline CDR1 is LNHDA and CDR2 SQIVND (reference sequence). The CDR3 spans 16 residues. The complete variable domain, with remaining parts taken from reference TRBV19 and TRBJ1-5, reads DGGITQSPKYLFRKEGQNVTLSCEQNLNHDAMYWYRQDPGQGLRLIYYSQIVNDFQKGDIAEGYSVSREKKESFPLTVTSAQKNPTAFYLCASSIWERGPHQPQHFGDGTRLSIL.

A few counts support this clone. The chain recombines TRBV5-4 with TRBJ2-7, with D hard to call. Looked up from germline, CDR1 is SGHNT and CDR2 is YYREEE (reference sequence). The V end lost 2 bases, the J end lost 5 bases, and 17 bases lay between the germline ends. This CDR3 has 15 amino acids. CDR3 in DNA: TGTGCCAGCAGCTTCCGGTGGGCTCGTTCTGACGAGCAGTACTTC. Translating gives CASSFRWARSDEQYF. Drawing the rest from reference TRBV5-4 and TRBJ2-7, the complete variable domain is ETGVTQSPTHLIKTRGQQVTLRCSSQSGHNTVSWYQQALGQGPQFIFQYYREEENGRGNFPPRFSGLQFPNYSSELNVNALELDDSALYLCASSFRWARSDEQYFGPGTRLTVT.

This clone has a handful of counts. V and J are TRBV29-1 and TRBJ2-2, with D unresolved. The CDR3 contains 13 residues. V lost 4 bases and J 0 bases, leaving 6 bases between the germline ends. Germline CDR1 and CDR2: SQVTM and ANQGSEA. The CDR3 loop is CSVVPSNTGELFF. The CDR3 bases are TGCAGCGTTGTCCCATCGAACACCGGGGAGCTGTTTTTT.

A single count supports this clone. The chain has TRBV5-1 and TRBJ1-4, with 9 bases that match TRBD1. Germline V gene sequence: CDR1 SGHRS, CDR2 YFSETQ. The CDR3 totals 14 residues. The junction had 2 bases not matched to a gene; V was cut back by 0 bases and J by 8 bases. This CDR3 reads CASSLEGQGEKLFF. Written as DNA, the CDR3 is TGCGCCAGCAGCTTGGAGGGACAGGGCGAAAAACTGTTTTTT.

The chain uses TRBV6-1 and TRBJ1-3; D gene unclear. The length of the CDR3 is 15 residues. Germline-derived CDR1 and CDR2 are MNHNS and SASEGT. V was clipped by 2 bases and J by 0 bases, with 8 bases between them. CDR3 nucleotide sequence: TGTGCCAGCAGTGAACAGGCTAACTCTGGAAACACCATATATTTT. Its translation is CASSEQANSGNTIYF.

This chain links TRBV7-9 with TRBJ1-1; TRBD1 matches at 11 bases. The CDR3 sequence is 16 residues long. V lost 6 bases, J lost 4 bases, and 10 bases stayed unmatched. From germline, CDR1 is SEHNR and CDR2 FQNEAQ (reference sequence). The CDR3 DNA is TGTGCCAGCAGAATCGGACAGGGGGCAAGGTTCACTGAAGCTTTCTTT. Protein sequence: CASRIGQGARFTEAFF.

This chain uses TRBV30 with TRBJ1-1, with TRBD1 matching 7 bases. This CDR3 region has 13 residues. The ends lost 4 bases at V and 6 bases at J; junction bases unmatched: 8. Germline V CDR1 and CDR2: GTSNPN, SVGIG (reference sequence). The CDR3 here is CAWNRDRASEAFF. As DNA, the CDR3 is TGTGCCTGGAACCGGGACAGAGCTTCTGAAGCTTTCTTT.

CDR3 in amino acids: CASRLGAAGRSFGYTF. The CDR3 coding sequence is TGTGCCAGCAGACTGGGGGCGGCAGGGCGCTCGTTCGGCTACACCTTC. V is TRBV6-6 and J is TRBJ1-2; D is possibly TRBD1 (6 bases). This CDR3 comprises 16 residues. Germline V gives CDR1 MNHNY, CDR2 SVGAGI (reference sequence). Trimming cost V 6 bases and J 8 bases, with 25 bases left between them.

V and J are TRBV5-6 and TRBJ1-5; D is unclear. The V end lost 0 bases, the J end lost 5 bases, and 6 bases lay between the germline ends. This CDR3 is built from 13 residues. The germline gives CDR1 SGHDT, CDR2 YYEEEE. This CDR3 reads CASSLGPYQPQHF. The CDR3 DNA sequence: TGTGCCAGCAGCTTGGGGCCCTATCAGCCCCAGCATTTT.

The V call is TRBV5-4, the J call TRBJ2-5, with D possibly matching TRBD1 (6 bases). V was trimmed by 4 bases and J by 5 bases, leaving 21 bases between them. This CDR3 region has 16 residues. CDR1 and CDR2 from the germline V gene are SGHNT and YYREEE (reference sequence). The CDR3 region has the DNA TGTGCCAGCAGCACCGGCCTTCAGGGGACGGGGGAGACCCAGTACTTC. Translation: CASSTGLQGTGETQYF. Full variable domain (rest looked up from reference TRBV5-4 and TRBJ2-5): ETGVTQSPTHLIKTRGQQVTLRCSSQSGHNTVSWYQQALGQGPQFIFQYYREEENGRGNFPPRFSGLQFPNYSSELNVNALELDDSALYLCASSTGLQGTGETQYFGPGTRLLVL.

The chain has TRBV6-1 and TRBJ2-3; TRBD2 aligns across 11 bases. Germline loops: CDR1 MNHNS, CDR2 SASEGT. The CDR3 loop spans 14 amino acids. The V gene end was trimmed by 6 bases and the J gene end by 6 bases; junction bases not matched to a gene: 5. The CDR3 protein is CASRGTSGGDTQYF. Written as DNA, the CDR3 is TGTGCCAGCAGGGGGACTAGCGGCGGGGATACGCAGTATTTT.